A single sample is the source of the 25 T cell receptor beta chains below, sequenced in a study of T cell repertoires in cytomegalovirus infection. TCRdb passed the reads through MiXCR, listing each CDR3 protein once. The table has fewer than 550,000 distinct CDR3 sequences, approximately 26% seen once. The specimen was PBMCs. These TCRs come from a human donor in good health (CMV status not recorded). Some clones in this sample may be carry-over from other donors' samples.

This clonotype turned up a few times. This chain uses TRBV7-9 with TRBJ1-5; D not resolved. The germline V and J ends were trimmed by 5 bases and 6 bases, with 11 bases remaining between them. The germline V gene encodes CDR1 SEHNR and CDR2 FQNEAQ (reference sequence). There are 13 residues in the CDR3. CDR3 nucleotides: TGTGCCAGCAGCCCGGACGGGGTTCAGCCCCAGCATTTT. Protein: CASSPDGVQPQHF.

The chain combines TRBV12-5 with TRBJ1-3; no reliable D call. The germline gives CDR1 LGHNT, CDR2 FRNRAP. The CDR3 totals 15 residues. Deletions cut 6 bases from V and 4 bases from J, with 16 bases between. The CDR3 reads CASGPGFEAGNTIYF. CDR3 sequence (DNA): TGTGCTAGTGGCCCCGGGTTTGAGGCAGGAAACACCATATATTTT.

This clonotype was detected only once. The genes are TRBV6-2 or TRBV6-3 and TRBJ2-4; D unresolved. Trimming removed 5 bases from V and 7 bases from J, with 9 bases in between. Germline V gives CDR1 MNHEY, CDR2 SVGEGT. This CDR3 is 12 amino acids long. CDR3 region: CASSELTNIQYF. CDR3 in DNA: TGTGCCAGCAGTGAACTAACTAACATTCAGTACTTC.

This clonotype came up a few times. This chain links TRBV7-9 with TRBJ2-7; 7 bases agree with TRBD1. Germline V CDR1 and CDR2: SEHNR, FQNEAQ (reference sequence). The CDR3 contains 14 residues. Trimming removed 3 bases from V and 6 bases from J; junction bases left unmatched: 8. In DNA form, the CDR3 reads TGTGCCAGCAGCTTTGATAGGGGGCTGGGCGAGCAGTACTTC. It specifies CASSFDRGLGEQYF.

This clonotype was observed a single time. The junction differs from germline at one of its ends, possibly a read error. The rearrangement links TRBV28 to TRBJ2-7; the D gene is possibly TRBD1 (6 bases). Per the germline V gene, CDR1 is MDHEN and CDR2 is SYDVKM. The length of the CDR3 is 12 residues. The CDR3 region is CDSRGLSYEQYF. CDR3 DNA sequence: TGTGACAGCAGGGGCTTGTCCTACGAGCAGTACTTC.

The CDR3 spells CATSTEESGPYNEQFF. CDR3 DNA sequence: TGTGCCACCAGCACAGAAGAATCTGGCCCGTACAATGAGCAGTTCTTC. The chain is built from TRBV15 and TRBJ2-1, with D uncertain. The CDR3 totals 16 residues. Germline V gene lookup returns CDR1 LNHNV and CDR2 YYDKDF (reference sequence). The V end was cut by 4 bases, the J end by 4 bases, with 17 bases between.

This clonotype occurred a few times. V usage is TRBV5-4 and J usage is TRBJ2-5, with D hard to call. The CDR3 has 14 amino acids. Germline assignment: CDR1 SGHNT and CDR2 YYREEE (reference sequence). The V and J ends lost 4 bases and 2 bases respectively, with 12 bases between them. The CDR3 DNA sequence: TGTGCCAGCAGCCGGACGCCCGCTCAAGAGACCCAGTACTTC. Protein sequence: CASSRTPAQETQYF.

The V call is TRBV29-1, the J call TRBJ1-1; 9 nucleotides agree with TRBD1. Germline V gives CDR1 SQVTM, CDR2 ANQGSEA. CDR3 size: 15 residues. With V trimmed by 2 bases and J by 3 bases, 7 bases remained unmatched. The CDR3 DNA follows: TGCAGCGTTGAATATCAGGGACAGGGATACACTGAAGCTTTCTTT. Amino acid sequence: CSVEYQGQGYTEAFF.

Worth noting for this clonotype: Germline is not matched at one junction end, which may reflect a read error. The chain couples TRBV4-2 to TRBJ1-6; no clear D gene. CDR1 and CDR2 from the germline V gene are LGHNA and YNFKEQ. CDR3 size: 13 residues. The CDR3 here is CASSQEIAVEPYF. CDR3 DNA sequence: TGTGCCAGCAGCCAAGAAATTGCGGTCGAACCGTACTTT.

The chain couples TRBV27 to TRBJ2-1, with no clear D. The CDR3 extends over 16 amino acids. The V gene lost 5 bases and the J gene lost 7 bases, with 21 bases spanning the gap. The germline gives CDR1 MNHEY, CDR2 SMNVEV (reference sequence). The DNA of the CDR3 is TGTGCCAGCAGTCTTATGGGTGGGCGAGGATGGAATGAGCAGTTCTTC. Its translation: CASSLMGGRGWNEQFF.

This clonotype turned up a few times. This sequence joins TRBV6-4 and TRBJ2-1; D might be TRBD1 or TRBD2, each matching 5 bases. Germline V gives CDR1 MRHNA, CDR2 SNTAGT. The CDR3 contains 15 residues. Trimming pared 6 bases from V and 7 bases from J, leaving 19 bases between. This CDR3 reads CASSFEGRPGNEQFF. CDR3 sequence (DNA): TGTGCCAGCAGCTTTGAGGGGCGCCCCGGGAATGAGCAGTTCTTC.

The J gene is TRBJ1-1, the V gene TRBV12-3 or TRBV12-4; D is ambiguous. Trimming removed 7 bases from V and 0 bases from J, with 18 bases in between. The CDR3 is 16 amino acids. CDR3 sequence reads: CASTPSRRNLNTEAFF. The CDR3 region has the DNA TGTGCCAGCACGCCTTCCCGGCGAAATTTGAACACTGAAGCTTTCTTT.

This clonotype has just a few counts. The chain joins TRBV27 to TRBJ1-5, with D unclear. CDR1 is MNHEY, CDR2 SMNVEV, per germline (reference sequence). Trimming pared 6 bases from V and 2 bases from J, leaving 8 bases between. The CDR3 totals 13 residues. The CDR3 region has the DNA TGTGCCAGCAGACGTGCGGGCAATCAGCCCCAGCATTTT. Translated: CASRRAGNQPQHF.

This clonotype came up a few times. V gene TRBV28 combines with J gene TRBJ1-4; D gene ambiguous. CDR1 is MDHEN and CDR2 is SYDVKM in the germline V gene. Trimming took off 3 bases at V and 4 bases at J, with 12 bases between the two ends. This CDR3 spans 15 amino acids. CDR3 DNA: TGTGCCAGCAGTTTTCACCCCCCCAATAATGAAAAACTGTTTTTT. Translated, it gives CASSFHPPNNEKLFF.

The CDR3 sequence: CATSEVDRGQFF. CDR3 in DNA: TGTGCCACCAGTGAGGTGGACAGGGGTCAGTTCTTC. The chain joins TRBV24-1 to TRBJ2-1, with TRBD1 matching over 9 bases. V shed 4 bases and J 13 bases; nucleotides not matched to a gene: 4. The CDR3 has 12 residues. The V gene's germline CDR1 is KGHDR and CDR2 SFDVKD.

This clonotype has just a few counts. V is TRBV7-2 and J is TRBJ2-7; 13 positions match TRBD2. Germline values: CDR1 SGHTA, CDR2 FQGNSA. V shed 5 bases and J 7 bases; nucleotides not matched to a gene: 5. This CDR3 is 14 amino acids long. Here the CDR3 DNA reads TGTGCCAGCAGCACTAGCGGGAGGGCGGTAGAGCAGTACGTC. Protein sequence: CASSTSGRAVEQYV.

In nucleotides, the CDR3 is TGTGCCAGTAGTACAGGGAGGGGGTCGGTATTAAGGCAGCCCCAGCATTTT. As protein: CASSTGRGSVLRQPQHF. The chain carries TRBV19 and TRBJ1-5, with D tentatively TRBD1 (6 bases). The V end was cut by 4 bases, the J end by 7 bases, with 23 bases between. The germline CDR1 and CDR2 sequences are LNHDA and SQIVND (reference sequence). The CDR3 has 17 amino acids.

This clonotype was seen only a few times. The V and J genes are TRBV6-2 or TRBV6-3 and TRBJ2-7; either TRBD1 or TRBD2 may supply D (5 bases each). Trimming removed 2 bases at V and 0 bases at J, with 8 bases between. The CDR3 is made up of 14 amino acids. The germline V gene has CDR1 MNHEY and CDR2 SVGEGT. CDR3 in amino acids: CASSYAGTSYEQYV. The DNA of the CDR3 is TGTGCCAGCAGTTACGCCGGGACCTCCTACGAGCAGTACGTC.

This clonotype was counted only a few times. The CDR3 reads CSAPLSGRAPHEQYF. DNA for the CDR3: TGCAGTGCTCCTTTGAGTGGGAGGGCCCCCCACGAGCAGTACTTC. The genes are TRBV20-1 and TRBJ2-7; 7 bases map to TRBD2. Germline-derived CDR1 and CDR2 are DFQATT and SNEGSKA (reference sequence). CDR3 length: 15 amino acids. The J segment lost 5 bases and the V segment lost 5 bases, leaving 15 bases of the junction unmatched.

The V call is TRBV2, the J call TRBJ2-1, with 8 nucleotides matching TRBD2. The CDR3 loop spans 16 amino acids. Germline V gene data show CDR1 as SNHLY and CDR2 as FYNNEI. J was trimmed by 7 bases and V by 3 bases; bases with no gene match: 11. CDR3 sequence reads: CASSDPRSGSVNEQFF. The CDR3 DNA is TGTGCCAGCAGTGACCCGAGGAGCGGGAGTGTGAATGAGCAGTTCTTC.

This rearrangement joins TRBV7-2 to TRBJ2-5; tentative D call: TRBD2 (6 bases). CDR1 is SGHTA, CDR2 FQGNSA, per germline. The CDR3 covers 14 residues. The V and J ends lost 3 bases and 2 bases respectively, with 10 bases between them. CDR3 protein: CASSFMGGQETQYF. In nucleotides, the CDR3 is TGTGCCAGCAGCTTTATGGGAGGACAAGAGACCCAGTACTTC.

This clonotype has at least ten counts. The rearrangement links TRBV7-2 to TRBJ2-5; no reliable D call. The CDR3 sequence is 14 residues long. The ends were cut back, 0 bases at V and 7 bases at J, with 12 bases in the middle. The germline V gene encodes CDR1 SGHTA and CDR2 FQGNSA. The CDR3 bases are TGTGCCAGCAGCTTAGCGCCGGGTTCCGCGACCCAGTACTTC. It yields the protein CASSLAPGSATQYF.

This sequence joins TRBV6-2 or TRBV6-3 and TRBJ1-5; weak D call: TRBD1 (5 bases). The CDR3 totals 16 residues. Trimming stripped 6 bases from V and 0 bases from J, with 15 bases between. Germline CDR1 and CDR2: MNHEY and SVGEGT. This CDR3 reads CASSRGTQNSNQPQHF. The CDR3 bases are TGTGCCAGCAGCCGCGGGACTCAAAATAGCAATCAGCCCCAGCATTTT.

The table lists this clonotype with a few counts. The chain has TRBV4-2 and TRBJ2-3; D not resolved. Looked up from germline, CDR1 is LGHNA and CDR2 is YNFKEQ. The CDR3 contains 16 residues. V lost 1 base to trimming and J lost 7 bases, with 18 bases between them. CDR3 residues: CASSQVLDRASNTQYF. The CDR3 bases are TGTGCCAGCAGCCAAGTCCTAGATCGGGCCTCCAATACGCAGTATTTT.

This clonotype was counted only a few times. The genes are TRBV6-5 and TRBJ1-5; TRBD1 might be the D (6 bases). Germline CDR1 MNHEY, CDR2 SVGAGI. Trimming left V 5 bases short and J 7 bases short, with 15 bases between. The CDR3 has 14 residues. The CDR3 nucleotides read TGTGCCAGCAGTCCACAGGGTCGGGGCCAGCCCCAGCATTTT. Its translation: CASSPQGRGQPQHF.